This passage covers 6 T cell receptor beta chains from one sample sequenced in a study of cytomegalovirus exposure and HLA in healthy donors (dated by TCRdb to the late 2010s). The library relied on the immunoSEQ multiplex PCR assay. Entries here come from immuneACCESS through TCRdb and include only in-frame sequences with V and J called. Some clones fail to appear in such tables; in the studies checked, an unresolved V gene covers under half of the shortfall, and the cause of the remainder is unknown. Counted in this sample were 100,000 to 150,000 clones; 75% to 90% of them appeared once. The ten largest clones add up to 1.2% of the sample. Sequenced input: PBMCs. These receptors came from a woman aged 18-29 years in good health and CMV-seronegative.

The rearrangement joins TRBV11-3 to TRBJ2-2; the D gene is possibly TRBD1 (6 bases). Trimming left V 4 bases short and J 0 bases short, with 9 bases between. The CDR3 sequence is 15 residues long. CDR1 is SGHNT, CDR2 YENEEA, per germline. CDR3 in DNA: TGTGCCAGCAGCTCGCGGACAGCGAACACCGGGGAGCTGTTTTTT. Its protein is CASSSRTANTGELFF.

There are a few counts of this clone. This rearrangement joins TRBV4-1 to TRBJ1-4; possibly TRBD1 for D (6 bases). The CDR3 is made up of 14 amino acids. Trimming pared 0 bases from V and 8 bases from J, leaving 10 bases between. Germline lookup yields CDR1 MGHRA and CDR2 YSYEKL. In DNA form, the CDR3 reads TGCGCCAGCAGCCAAGATACAGGGACGGAAAAACTGTTTTTT. Its translation is CASSQDTGTEKLFF.

This clone has just a few counts. The V call is TRBV9, the J call TRBJ2-1; 12 nucleotides agree with TRBD2. This CDR3 region has 15 residues. The trim removed 3 bases at V and 7 bases at J, leaving 5 bases unmatched. Germline CDR1 is SGDLS and CDR2 is YYNGEE. The CDR3 bases are TGTGCCAGCAGCGCCCTAGCGGGGGGGATAAATGAGCAGTTCTTC. This gives the protein CASSALAGGINEQFF.

The chain is built from TRBV5-4 and TRBJ1-6; no reliable D call. This CDR3 region has 12 residues. From germline, CDR1 is SGHNT and CDR2 YYREEE (reference sequence). V was shortened by 1 base and J by 14 bases, with 10 bases between the two germline ends. CDR3 region: CASSLSGGALHF. Written as DNA, the CDR3 is TGTGCCAGCAGCTTGTCGGGAGGAGCCCTCCACTTT.

The chain links TRBV4-1 to TRBJ1-1, with D tentatively TRBD1 (5 bases). Trimming took off 0 bases at V and 4 bases at J, with 9 bases between the two ends. The length of the CDR3 is 14 residues. CDR1 and CDR2 from the germline V gene are MGHRA and YSYEKL. CDR3 residues: CASSQERGSTEAFF. The CDR3 coding sequence is TGCGCCAGCAGCCAAGAAAGGGGTTCCACTGAAGCTTTCTTT.

This chain joins TRBV29-1 and TRBJ1-1, with 7 bases fitting TRBD1. CDR3 size: 12 residues. Per germline, CDR1 SQVTM and CDR2 ANQGSEA. V was pared by 6 bases and J by 4 bases, with 5 bases of the junction left unmatched. CDR3 protein: CSVAGGRTEAFF. In nucleotides, the CDR3 is TGCAGCGTCGCAGGGGGGCGCACTGAAGCTTTCTTT.